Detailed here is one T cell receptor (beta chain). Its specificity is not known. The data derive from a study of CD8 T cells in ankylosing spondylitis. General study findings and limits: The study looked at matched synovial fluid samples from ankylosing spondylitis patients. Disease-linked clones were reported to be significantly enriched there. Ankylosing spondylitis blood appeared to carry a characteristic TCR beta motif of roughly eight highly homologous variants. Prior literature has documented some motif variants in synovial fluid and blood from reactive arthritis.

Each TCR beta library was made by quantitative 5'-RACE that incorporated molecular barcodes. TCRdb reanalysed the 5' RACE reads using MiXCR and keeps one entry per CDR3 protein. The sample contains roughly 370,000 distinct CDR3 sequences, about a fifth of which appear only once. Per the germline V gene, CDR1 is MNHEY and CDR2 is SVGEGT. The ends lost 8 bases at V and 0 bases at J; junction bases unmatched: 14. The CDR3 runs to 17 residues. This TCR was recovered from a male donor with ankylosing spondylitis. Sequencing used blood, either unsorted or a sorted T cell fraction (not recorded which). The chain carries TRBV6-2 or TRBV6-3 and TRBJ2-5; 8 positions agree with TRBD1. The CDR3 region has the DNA TGTGCCAGCTGTAAAATTCCCAGGGGGCTTTACCAAGAGACCCAGTACTTC. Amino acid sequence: CASCKIPRGLYQETQYF.